This TCR beta chain derives from a study of radiotherapy plus CTLA-4 blockade in lung cancer. The data were produced by immunoSEQ multiplex PCR, yet TCRdb's version contains in-frame clones alone and is incomplete. Altogether some 110,000 clones are present, more than 65% being singletons, with the ten largest covering 3.3%. The germline gives CDR1 MNHEY, CDR2 SVGAGI. V lost 2 bases to trimming and J lost 4 bases, with 14 bases between them. The CDR3 covers 15 residues. The rearrangement joins TRBV6-5 to TRBJ1-1, with D possibly TRBD1 on 5 matching bases. The sample here was peripheral blood, taken from a patient treated with radiotherapy plus ipilimumab. The sequence was obtained from a human donor with non-small cell lung cancer that progressed on radiotherapy plus ipilimumab. Some clones in this sample may be carry-over from other donors' samples. The CDR3 DNA reads TGTGCCAGCAGTTACCCGGGGTCCAGGGTCACTGAAGCTTTCTTT. It specifies CASSYPGSRVTEAFF.